This T cell receptor beta chain was found in a study of blood T cell repertoires in COVID-19. Looking at the study overall: Both acute and convalescent COVID-19 samples were obtained from the United States, Italy and Spain. PBMCs, B-cell-depleted T cells, or T cells provided the cDNA or gDNA that made up the material.

CDR1 MNHEY and CDR2 SVGEGT come from the germline V gene. V was shortened by 2 bases and J by 3 bases, with 9 bases between the two germline ends. The CDR3 covers 14 residues. This clone was picked up one time. Per the authors' pipeline: Amplified reference gene primers provided the basis for estimating nucleated cell counts. The protocol was immunoSEQ multiplex PCR, while the TCRdb copy is restricted to in-frame clones and leaves out a portion. V and J calls and clone size come straight from that table; D and trimming were deduced from the DNA. In the table there are about 97,000 clones, around four fifths of which are singletons.

This sequence was found in a human donor in a cohort sampled during active COVID-19. The chain employs TRBV6-2 or TRBV6-3 and TRBJ2-3; D remains unclear. Sequencing was carried out using peripheral blood. CDR3 residues: CASSYEGGTDTQYF. The CDR3 DNA reads as TGTGCCAGCAGTTACGAAGGCGGTACAGATACGCAGTATTTT.